The rows below give T cell receptor beta chains drawn from one sample of a study of PD-1 blockade in classical Hodgkin lymphoma. Only in-frame clones appear in the TCRdb table, and some are missing; sequencing was by immunoSEQ multiplex PCR. The table includes 7,000 or so clones, about 80% detected once. Sequences were derived from CD4+ T cells from blood, sampled at baseline. Receptor source: a human donor with classical Hodgkin lymphoma. The CDR3 runs from the conserved cysteine through the conserved F or W. The order of the fields is clone size, D gene, V gene, J gene, CDR3 protein, CDR3 DNA. A D gene is named only where the DNA matches it firmly. Rows may omit the clone size; those that give it use once, few, many or a size class.

clone size: few; D gene: TRBD1; V gene: TRBV29-1; J gene: TRBJ2-5; CDR3 protein: CSVEFGQGGRETQYF; CDR3 DNA: TGCAGCGTTGAATTCGGACAGGGGGGACGAGAGACCCAGTACTTC
clone size: NA; D gene: NA; V gene: TRBV21-1; J gene: TRBJ2-7; CDR3 protein: CASSKTGLSYEQYF; CDR3 DNA: TGTGCCAGCAGCAAAACGGGGCTATCCTACGAGCAGTACTTC
clone size: NA; D gene: TRBD2; V gene: TRBV28; J gene: TRBJ2-5; CDR3 protein: CASSFGLAGQYF; CDR3 DNA: TGTGCCAGCAGTTTTGGACTAGCGGGGCAATACTTC
clone size: NA; D gene: TRBD1; V gene: TRBV2; J gene: TRBJ1-5; CDR3 protein: CASRDRGGNQPQHF; CDR3 DNA: TGTGCCAGCAGGGACAGGGGGGGAAATCAGCCCCAGCATTTT
clone size: NA; D gene: NA; V gene: TRBV19; J gene: TRBJ2-7; CDR3 protein: CASSTRDSYEQYF; CDR3 DNA: TGTGCCAGTAGTACCCGGGACTCCTACGAGCAGTACTTC
clone size: NA; D gene: TRBD2; V gene: TRBV19; J gene: TRBJ2-7; CDR3 protein: CASRTGTSGDSSYEQYF; CDR3 DNA: TGTGCCAGTAGAACCGGGACTAGCGGAGACAGCTCCTACGAGCAGTACTTC
clone size: NA; D gene: NA; V gene: TRBV14; J gene: TRBJ2-7; CDR3 protein: CASSQDSRGRSSYEQYF; CDR3 DNA: TGTGCCAGCAGCCAAGATTCGAGAGGGAGAAGCTCCTACGAGCAGTACTTC
clone size: NA; D gene: TRBD2; V gene: TRBV6-5; J gene: TRBJ2-7; CDR3 protein: CASSPKRGGLEQYF; CDR3 DNA: TGTGCCAGCAGTCCTAAGAGGGGAGGGCTCGAGCAGTACTTC
clone size: NA; D gene: NA; V gene: TRBV7-2; J gene: TRBJ1-1; CDR3 protein: CASSFSVNTEAFF; CDR3 DNA: TGTGCCAGCAGCTTCTCAGTGAACACTGAAGCTTTCTTT
clone size: NA; D gene: NA; V gene: TRBV4-1; J gene: TRBJ2-1; CDR3 protein: CASSPPRDIQVKHEQFF; CDR3 DNA: TGCGCCAGCAGCCCTCCCCGGGACATCCAGGTAAAACATGAGCAGTTCTTC
clone size: NA; D gene: NA; V gene: TRBV4-1; J gene: TRBJ2-3; CDR3 protein: CASSQDRLLALDTQYF; CDR3 DNA: TGCGCCAGCAGCCAAGATCGTTTGCTAGCATTGGATACGCAGTATTTT
clone size: NA; D gene: NA; V gene: TRBV15; J gene: TRBJ2-6; CDR3 protein: CATSRDNRAGANVLTF; CDR3 DNA: TGTGCCACCAGCAGAGACAACAGGGCTGGGGCCAACGTCCTGACTTTC
clone size: NA; D gene: NA; V gene: TRBV10-3; J gene: TRBJ1-1; CDR3 protein: CAIGAYRDTEAFF; CDR3 DNA: TGTGCCATCGGCGCATACAGGGACACTGAAGCTTTCTTT
clone size: NA; D gene: NA; V gene: TRBV10-3; J gene: TRBJ2-3; CDR3 protein: CAISKTDTQYF; CDR3 DNA: TGTGCCATCAGTAAGACAGATACGCAGTATTTT
clone size: NA; D gene: NA; V gene: TRBV19; J gene: TRBJ2-5; CDR3 protein: CASSIEETQYF; CDR3 DNA: TGTGCCAGTAGTATTGAAGAGACCCAGTACTTC
clone size: once; D gene: TRBD2; V gene: TRBV11-3; J gene: TRBJ2-7; CDR3 protein: CGPGTSRSSYEQYF; CDR3 DNA: TGTGGACCCGGGACTAGCAGGAGCTCCTACGAGCAGTACTTC
clone size: NA; D gene: NA; V gene: TRBV19; J gene: TRBJ1-4; CDR3 protein: CASSINRAEKLFF; CDR3 DNA: TGTGCCAGTAGTATAAACAGGGCTGAAAAACTGTTTTTT